This T cell receptor beta chain came from a study of T cells after yellow fever vaccination. MiXCR, run by TCRdb on the 5' RACE reads, gives a single entry per CDR3 protein. The data show about 340,000 distinct CDR3 sequences, approximately 13% seen once. Germline V gene sequence: CDR1 SEHNR, CDR2 FQNEAQ (reference sequence). There are 16 residues in the CDR3. V lost 3 bases and J lost 0, with 15 bases in between. This clonotype was recorded a few times. This clonotype was sampled from a man aged 18 to 29 who received the YFV17D yellow fever vaccine. The chain carries TRBV7-9 and TRBJ2-7; D tentatively fits TRBD1 or TRBD2 (5 bases each). The starting material was CD4+ T cells sorted from PBMCs, obtained 15 days after the yellow fever booster vaccination. The CDR3 sequence is CASSFGRDRNSYEQYF. The DNA for the CDR3 is TGTGCCAGCAGCTTCGGTAGGGACCGAAACTCCTACGAGCAGTACTTC.